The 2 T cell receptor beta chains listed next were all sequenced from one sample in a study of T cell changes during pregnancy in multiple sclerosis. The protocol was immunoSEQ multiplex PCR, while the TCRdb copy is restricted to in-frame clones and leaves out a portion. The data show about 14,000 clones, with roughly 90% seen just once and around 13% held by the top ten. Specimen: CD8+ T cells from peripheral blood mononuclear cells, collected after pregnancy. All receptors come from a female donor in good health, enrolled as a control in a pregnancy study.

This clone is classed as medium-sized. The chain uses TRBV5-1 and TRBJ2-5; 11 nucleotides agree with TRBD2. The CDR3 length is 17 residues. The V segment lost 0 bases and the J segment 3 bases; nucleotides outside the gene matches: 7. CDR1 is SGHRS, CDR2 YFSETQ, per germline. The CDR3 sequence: CASSLGLAGGREETQYF. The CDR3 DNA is TGCGCCAGCAGCTTGGGGCTAGCGGGGGGAAGAGAAGAGACCCAGTACTTC. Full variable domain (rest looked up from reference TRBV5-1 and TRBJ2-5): KAGVTQTPRYLIKTRGQQVTLSCSPISGHRSVSWYQQTPGQGLQFLFEYFSETQRNKGNFPGRFSGRQFSNSRSEMNVSTLELGDSALYLCASSLGLAGGREETQYFGPGTRLLVL.

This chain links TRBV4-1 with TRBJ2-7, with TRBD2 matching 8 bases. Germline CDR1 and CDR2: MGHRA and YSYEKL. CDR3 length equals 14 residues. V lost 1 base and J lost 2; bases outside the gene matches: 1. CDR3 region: CASSQAGGPYEQYF. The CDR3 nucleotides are TGCGCCAGCAGCCAAGCGGGGGGGCCCTACGAGCAGTACTTC.